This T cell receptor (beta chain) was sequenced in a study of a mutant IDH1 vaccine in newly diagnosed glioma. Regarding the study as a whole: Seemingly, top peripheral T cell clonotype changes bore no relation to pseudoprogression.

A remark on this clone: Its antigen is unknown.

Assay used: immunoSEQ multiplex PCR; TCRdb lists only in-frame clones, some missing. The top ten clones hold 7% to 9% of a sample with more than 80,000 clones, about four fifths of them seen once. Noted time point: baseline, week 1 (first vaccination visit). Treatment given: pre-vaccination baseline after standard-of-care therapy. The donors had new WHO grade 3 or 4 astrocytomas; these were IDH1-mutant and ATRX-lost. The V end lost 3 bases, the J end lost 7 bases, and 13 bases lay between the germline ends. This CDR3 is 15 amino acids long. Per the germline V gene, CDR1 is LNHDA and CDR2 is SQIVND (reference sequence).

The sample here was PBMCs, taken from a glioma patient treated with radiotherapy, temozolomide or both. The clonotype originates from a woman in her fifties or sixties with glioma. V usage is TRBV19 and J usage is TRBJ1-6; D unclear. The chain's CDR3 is CASSMSRNLNSPLHF. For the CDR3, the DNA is TGTGCCAGTAGTATGAGTAGGAATTTGAATTCACCCCTCCACTTT.